Included here is one T cell receptor (beta chain) sequence, with context. It has no known antigen specificity. There are no base qualities to consult, and no much larger clone falls within one base. TCRbeta CDR3 regions were amplified from genomic DNA using the immunoSEQ Assay, a bias-controlled multiplex PCR. From the authors' description of their analysis: Nucleated cell counts per sample were estimated from amplification of reference gene primers within the assay. To quantify the absolute abundance of each unique TCRbeta CDR3 rearrangement, sequence reads were collapsed and filtered. For each sample, productive Simpson clonality was calculated as the square root of Simpson's diversity index over productive rearrangements. TCRdb limited this immuneACCESS table to in-frame rearrangements with V and J called. A share of clones is missing; checked studies link under half to unresolved V genes, and the rest is unexplained. The DNA was the basis for D and trimming; V, J and clone size are from that table. Across this sample there are fewer than 250,000 clones, with roughly 83% seen only once. The ten largest clones represent roughly 5.2% of the sample.

These data originate in a study of blood T cell repertoires in COVID-19 (dated by TCRdb to about 2020). In the study overall: The collaborator samples originated in the United States, Italy and Spain and spanned the acute and convalescent phases of COVID-19. The prospective study material was composed of cDNA or gDNA derived from T cells, B-cell-depleted T cells, or PBMCs. A de-identified subject ID, COVID-19 status, age in years and sex were almost always included in the sample metadata. The repertoires were released in a freely available public database intended as a resource for research on the immune response to SARS-CoV-2. Samples were obtained from the ongoing ImmuneRACE study (first 160 participants) and from 950 to 1,500 subjects provided by 6 global collaborators. Subjects who had been exposed to COVID-19, were actively infected with it, or had recovered from it provided the deeply sampled blood TCRbeta repertoires that made up the dataset. Where HLA class I and class II types were available, the types were taken from metadata supplied by the sample provider, not from assay-based typing. Study-wide findings and limitations: The amount of clinical and demographic metadata varied by source and participant and was provided uncurated.

Reading the germline V gene gives CDR1 SQVTM and CDR2 ANQGSEA. Taken from cysteine to phenylalanine, the CDR3 has 17 residues. Of all the DNA, just the CDR3 is kept, 51 bases in frame from base 1. V loses 6 bases at its end and J loses 9 bases; junction bases beyond the gene matches: 16. At one collaborating source in Seattle, patients were enrolled during active infection and were followed longitudinally through the course of disease. Each collaborating institution followed its own protocols to collect whole blood in K2EDTA tubes. For TCRbeta analysis, collaborators shipped samples as frozen whole blood, isolated PBMCs, or DNA extracted from either of those sample types.

The sample comprised peripheral blood. This sequence was found in a woman older than 75 with COVID-19, enrolled during active disease. The rearranged chain carries TRBV29-1 and TRBJ2-1; 14 bases in the middle match TRBD2. The DNA sequence reads TGCAGCGTGCTGACTAGCGGGGGGGCCGCGTCACGTCGTGAGCAGTTCTTC. It translates to CSVLTSGGAASRREQFF.